The following is a TCR beta chain sequence with its context. Its matching antigen is unknown. The data originate from a study of OX40 agonist ivuxolimab in advanced cancers. Overall study context: Patients treated during dose escalation were battling hepatocellular carcinoma, melanoma, renal cell or head and neck cancer. Study results and caveats: Within 6 weeks, CD4+ and CD8+ blood T cells expanded clonally at 0.1 to 3.0 mg/kg. The investigators did not determine what antigen specificity the expanded peripheral T cells had.

The table came from immunoSEQ multiplex PCR; TCRdb's copy has only in-frame clones and leaves some out. The table records approximately 80,000 clones, 91% of them present only once. J lost 2 bases, V lost 4 bases, and 7 bases had no gene match. The germline gives CDR1 MNHEY, CDR2 SVGAGI. This CDR3 has 15 residues. The chain uses TRBV6-5 and TRBJ2-7; 8 nucleotides line up with TRBD2. The clonotype was recovered from an adult with an advanced solid tumor such as melanoma, head and neck, liver or kidney cancer. Sequenced here: CD4+ or CD8+ T cells sorted from blood, sampled in a trial of the OX40 agonist ivuxolimab. CDR3 DNA: TGTGCCAGCAGTTCCCCCGTAGCGGGACCCTACGAGCAGTACTTC. This encodes CASSSPVAGPYEQYF.